The rows below give T cell receptor beta chains drawn from one sample of a study. Using its own MiXCR run on the 5' RACE reads, TCRdb lists one record per CDR3 protein. The repertoire consists of fewer than 55,000 distinct CDR3 sequences, with 22% occurring once and the leading ten covering 4.3%. What was sequenced was Tregs sorted from a lymph node. The receptors come from a female donor with breast cancer. The CDR3 runs from the conserved cysteine through the conserved F or W. The D gene is left open where the match is weak. A row's size may be missing; if present it is once, few, many or a size class.

cdr3_aa cdr3_nt clone_size j_call v_call d_call
CAGSLRTSGRATQYF TGCGCCGGCAGCCTCAGGACTAGCGGGAGGGCGACCCAGTACTTC - TRBJ2-5 TRBV4-1 TRBD2
CASSWDITQAGYTF TGTGCCAGCAGCTGGGACATTACCCAAGCTGGCTACACCTTC medium-sized TRBJ1-2 TRBV5-6 -
CASSRFQDEQFF TGTGCCAGCAGCCGTTTCCAGGATGAGCAGTTCTTC few TRBJ2-1 TRBV7-2 -
CASSFQREVYEQYF TGTGCCAGCAGCTTTCAGCGGGAGGTCTACGAGCAGTACTTC once TRBJ2-7 TRBV5-5 TRBD2
CASSLDFPVGGYTF TGTGCCAGCAGCTTAGATTTCCCGGTGGGAGGCTACACCTTC few TRBJ1-2 TRBV7-9 -
CASSAGGTPYEQYF TGTGCCAGCAGTGCGGGAGGAACCCCCTACGAGCAGTACTTC - TRBJ2-7 TRBV6-1 TRBD2
CSANDRFMAYTF TGCAGTGCTAATGACAGATTCATGGCCTACACCTTC - TRBJ1-2 TRBV20-1 -
CASSYMQDYEQYF TGTGCCAGCAGTTACATGCAGGACTACGAGCAGTACTTC many TRBJ2-7 TRBV6-5 -
CASSQGGFLVNSPLHF TGCGCCAGCAGCCAAGGGGGCTTCCTTGTTAATTCACCCCTCCACTTT many TRBJ1-6 TRBV4-1 -
CATSRDQQWVFGEQYF TGTGCCACCAGCAGAGACCAACAGTGGGTCTTTGGCGAGCAGTACTTC - TRBJ2-7 TRBV15 -
CASSLATSSYNEQFF TGTGCCAGCAGTTTAGCGACTAGCTCCTACAATGAGCAGTTCTTC many TRBJ2-1 TRBV12-3/TRBV12-4 -
CSVEGLAGDNEQFF TGCAGCGTTGAAGGACTAGCGGGAGACAATGAGCAGTTCTTC - TRBJ2-1 TRBV29-1 TRBD2
CAISRRGVLSNQPQHF TGTGCCATCTCGCGTCGGGGGGTCCTTAGCAATCAGCCCCAGCATTTT - TRBJ1-5 TRBV6-1 -
CASSSNGGSETQYF TGTGCCAGCAGTTCGAATGGCGGGTCAGAGACCCAGTACTTC - TRBJ2-5 TRBV27 -
CASQQGELYEQYF TGTGCCAGCCAACAGGGCGAACTCTACGAGCAGTACTTC many TRBJ2-7 TRBV28 -
CASSQSQAPYEQYF TGCGCCAGCAGCCAATCTCAGGCCCCTTACGAGCAGTACTTC many TRBJ2-7 TRBV4-1 -
CASSQFTQEYNSPLHF TGTGCCAGCAGCCAATTTACACAGGAATATAATTCACCCCTCCACTTT - TRBJ1-6 TRBV4-2 -
CASSLGRPTSTDTQYF TGTGCCAGCAGCTTAGGACGGCCTACTAGCACAGATACGCAGTATTTT few TRBJ2-3 TRBV7-9 -
CASRTGGVDEQYF TGTGCCAGCAGAACGGGGGGGGTGGACGAGCAGTACTTC many TRBJ2-7 TRBV28 TRBD2
CSARQRDRLDEQFF TGCAGTGCTAGACAACGGGACCGGTTGGATGAGCAGTTCTTC few TRBJ2-1 TRBV20-1 -
CASSESLGFGQPQHF TGCGCCAGCAGTGAGTCGTTGGGGTTTGGTCAGCCCCAGCATTTT many TRBJ1-5 TRBV10-2 -
CASSSTSGSGDTQYF TGTGCCAGCAGCTCAACTAGCGGGAGTGGAGATACGCAGTATTTT - TRBJ2-3 TRBV11-1 TRBD2
CAIVSTTGELFF TGTGCCATCGTATCGACCACCGGGGAGCTGTTTTTT - TRBJ2-2 TRBV10-3 -
CASSFRGNTEAFF TGTGCCAGCTCCTTCCGGGGGAACACTGAAGCTTTCTTT many TRBJ1-1 TRBV6-5 -
CASSSSGRLDKETQYF TGTGCCAGCAGCAGTAGCGGGAGGTTAGATAAAGAGACCCAGTACTTC many TRBJ2-5 TRBV6-5 TRBD2
CASSLPHPLTSTDTQYF TGTGCCAGCAGTTTACCTCACCCACTCACTAGCACAGATACGCAGTATTTT - TRBJ2-3 TRBV27 -
CSAASRGYTEAFF TGCAGCGCAGCCAGTCGGGGATACACTGAAGCTTTCTTT few TRBJ1-1 TRBV29-1 -
CASSYQSYNEQFF TGTGCCAGCAGTTACCAATCCTACAATGAGCAGTTCTTC few TRBJ2-1 TRBV6-6 -
CASSWRDSTDTQYF TGTGCCAGCAGTTGGCGGGACAGCACAGATACGCAGTATTTT few TRBJ2-3 TRBV12-3/TRBV12-4 -
CASSKDRARGTDTQYF TGTGCCAGCAGCAAGGACAGGGCAAGAGGCACAGATACGCAGTATTTT many TRBJ2-3 TRBV12-1 -
CASSQARTGRGNQPQHF TGTGCCAGCAGCCAGGCGAGGACAGGCCGGGGGAATCAGCCCCAGCATTTT many TRBJ1-5 TRBV4-2 TRBD1
CASSLGQINTGELFF TGCGCCAGCAGCCTAGGACAGATAAACACCGGGGAGCTGTTTTTT - TRBJ2-2 TRBV5-1 -
CATSAYSYNEQFF TGTGCCACCAGTGCCTACTCCTACAATGAGCAGTTCTTC - TRBJ2-1 TRBV24-1 -
CASGLLAGGHTDTQYF TGTGCCAGCGGCTTACTCGCAGGGGGCCACACAGATACGCAGTATTTT - TRBJ2-3 TRBV7-9 TRBD1
CASSQGLADSGQPQHF TGCGCCAGCAGCCAAGGACTAGCAGATTCCGGGCAGCCCCAGCATTTT few TRBJ1-5 TRBV4-3 -
CASSYVTGGYNEQFF TGTGCCAGCAGTTACGTAACGGGAGGATACAATGAGCAGTTCTTC - TRBJ2-1 TRBV6-5 TRBD2
CASSAGGFTGELFF TGTGCCAGCTCGGCAGGGGGATTCACCGGGGAGCTGTTTTTT - TRBJ2-2 TRBV18 TRBD1
CASSSTGMSGQPQHF TGTGCCAGCAGTTCGACAGGGATGTCGGGCCAGCCCCAGCATTTT - TRBJ1-5 TRBV28 TRBD1
CASSQGTSGTGELFF TGTGCCAGCAGCCAAGGGACTAGCGGGACCGGGGAGCTGTTTTTT few TRBJ2-2 TRBV3-1 TRBD2
CASSGESSGRPARADTQYF TGTGCCAGCAGCGGAGAGAGTAGCGGGAGGCCCGCCCGGGCAGATACGCAGTATTTT - TRBJ2-3 TRBV7-9 TRBD2
CSARGRRFFGDPIRNTEAFF TGCAGTGCTAGAGGGAGGCGTTTCTTTGGGGACCCTATAAGGAACACTGAAGCTTTCTTT - TRBJ1-1 TRBV20-1 -
CASRRTSGGSYNEQFF TGTGCCAGCAGGAGGACTAGCGGGGGATCCTACAATGAGCAGTTCTTC - TRBJ2-1 TRBV6-5 TRBD2
CSAPGLAGGPLEQYF TGCAGTGCTCCGGGACTAGCGGGGGGCCCCCTCGAGCAGTACTTC - TRBJ2-7 TRBV20-1 TRBD2
CASSLTGGSYNEQFF TGTGCCAGCAGCTTAACTGGAGGGTCCTACAATGAGCAGTTCTTC once TRBJ2-1 TRBV7-3 -
CASSFPAGTDTQYF TGTGCCAGCAGTTTCCCAGCGGGCACAGATACGCAGTATTTT few TRBJ2-3 TRBV12-3/TRBV12-4 -
CSVEPGLNTEAFF TGCAGCGTTGAACCAGGGCTGAACACTGAAGCTTTCTTT medium-sized TRBJ1-1 TRBV29-1 -
CASSLGAGRQNGNTF TGCGCCAGCAGCCTTGGGGCAGGGCGGCAAAATGGCAACACCTTC - TRBJ1-2 TRBV5-1 -
CASSPGTGSSSDTQYF TGTGCCAGCAGCCCCGGGACAGGGAGTTCCTCAGATACGCAGTATTTT - TRBJ2-3 TRBV6-5 TRBD1
CASSSSTGGYTF TGTGCCAGCAGCTCCTCCACGGGTGGCTACACCTTC once TRBJ1-2 TRBV11-2 -
CASSRDTQETQYF TGTGCCAGCAGCCGTGACACTCAAGAGACCCAGTACTTC - TRBJ2-5 TRBV5-6 -
CASSLRSARDEQFF TGTGCCAGCAGCCTTAGATCCGCCCGGGATGAGCAGTTCTTC many TRBJ2-1 TRBV4-2 -
CASRDQGLIAYEQYF TGTGCCAGCAGGGACCAGGGGCTGATCGCGTACGAGCAGTACTTC few TRBJ2-7 TRBV6-1 -
CASSLLGGDEQYF TGTGCCAGCAGTTTATTGGGGGGAGACGAGCAGTACTTC - TRBJ2-7 TRBV28 -
CASSIGQDEAFF TGTGCCAGCAGCATCGGACAGGATGAAGCTTTCTTT many TRBJ1-1 TRBV13 TRBD1